What follows are 9 T cell receptor beta chains derived from one specimen sequenced in a study of blood T cell repertoires in COVID-19. Only in-frame clones appear in the TCRdb table, and some are missing; sequencing was by immunoSEQ multiplex PCR. Among more than 150,000 clones listed, 65% to 90% were seen once. The sample taken for sequencing was peripheral blood. The receptors originated from a man in his 60s with acute or convalescent COVID-19.

This chain joins TRBV19 and TRBJ2-7; 10 bases match TRBD2. V shed 11 bases and J 3 bases; nucleotides not matched to a gene: 4. CDR3 length: 12 residues. Germline V CDR1 and CDR2: LNHDA, SQIVND (reference sequence). CDR3 bases: TGTGCCTCCGGGACTAGCGACTACGAGCAGTACTTC. It translates to CASGTSDYEQYF.

The gene calls are TRBV28 and TRBJ1-5, with 8 nucleotides matching TRBD1. CDR3 length: 18 residues. The V gene end was trimmed by 2 bases and the J gene end by 7 bases; junction bases not matched to a gene: 16. Looked up from germline, CDR1 is MDHEN and CDR2 is SYDVKM. The CDR3 coding sequence is TGTGCCAGCAGTTTACCCCTAGCCCCAGGGGGCGCCGGGCAGCCCCAGCATTTT. It encodes CASSLPLAPGGAGQPQHF.

The gene calls are TRBV10-3 and TRBJ2-2; 14 nucleotides agree with TRBD2. Germline loops: CDR1 ENHRY, CDR2 SYGVKD. CDR3 length equals 16 residues. Germline trimming cut 7 bases from V and 7 bases from J; bases unmatched to any gene: 8. In DNA, the CDR3 is TGTGCCATCAAGGGGGGACTAGCGGGAGAAGTCGGGGAGCTGTTTTTT. This codes for CAIKGGLAGEVGELFF.

This clone came up once. The genes are TRBV28 and TRBJ1-5, with D possibly TRBD1 on 6 matching bases. From germline, CDR1 is MDHEN and CDR2 SYDVKM. Trimming stripped 6 bases from V and 0 bases from J, with 12 bases between. The CDR3 has 15 residues. This CDR3 reads CASSPGDTSNQPQHF. The CDR3 DNA sequence: TGTGCCAGCAGCCCCGGGGACACTAGCAATCAGCCCCAGCATTTT.

The table lists this clone with a count of one. V gene TRBV10-3 combines with J gene TRBJ2-3; D perhaps matches TRBD1 (6 bases). V lost 10 bases to trimming and J lost 0 bases, with 11 bases between them. The CDR3 contains 13 residues. Germline V CDR1 and CDR2: ENHRY, SYGVKD. The CDR3: CATRDTSTDTQYF. Written as DNA, the CDR3 is TGTGCCACCCGGGACACAAGCACAGATACGCAGTATTTT.

The chain joins TRBV30 to TRBJ2-2; the D gene is possibly TRBD1 (5 bases). Germline lookup yields CDR1 GTSNPN and CDR2 SVGIG (reference sequence). The V and J ends lost 5 bases and 3 bases respectively, with 16 bases between them. This CDR3 has 15 amino acids. The CDR3 loop is CAWGTGRRDTGELFF. The CDR3 nucleotides are TGTGCCTGGGGCACAGGACGCAGGGACACCGGGGAGCTGTTTTTT.

The V gene is TRBV4-1, the J gene TRBJ1-5; 7 bases map to TRBD1. With 3 bases clipped from V and 3 bases from J, the junction kept 11 bases outside the gene matches. Germline CDR1 is MGHRA and CDR2 is YSYEKL. The CDR3 covers 17 residues. The CDR3 DNA sequence: TGCGCCAGCAGCCAGCTTTTAGGTACAGGGGACAATCAGCCCCAGCATTTT. It translates to CASSQLLGTGDNQPQHF.

The genes are TRBV9 and TRBJ1-2; 9 bases line up with TRBD1. The ends lost 3 bases at V and 6 bases at J; junction bases unmatched: 15. Germline CDR1 is SGDLS and CDR2 is YYNGEE. The CDR3 is 17 residues long. DNA of the CDR3: TGTGCCAGCAGCGCCGTGGAAACAGGGGGCCGTCGGGATGGCTACACCTTC. Amino acids: CASSAVETGGRRDGYTF.

The CDR3 DNA reads TGTGCCAGCACAGGCTGGAATTCACCCCTCCACTTT. Amino acid sequence: CASTGWNSPLHF. V is TRBV2 and J is TRBJ1-6; D is unclear. This CDR3 has 12 amino acids. The V gene's germline CDR1 is SNHLY and CDR2 FYNNEI. Trimming cost V 7 bases and J 7 bases, with 8 bases left between them. Looking up the rest from reference TRBV2 and TRBJ1-6 gives the full variable domain: EPEVTQTPSHQVTQMGQEVILRCVPISNHLYFYWYRQILGQKVEFLVSFYNNEISEKSEIFDDQFSVERPDGSNFTLKIRSTKLEDSAMYFCASTGWNSPLHFGNGTRLTVT.